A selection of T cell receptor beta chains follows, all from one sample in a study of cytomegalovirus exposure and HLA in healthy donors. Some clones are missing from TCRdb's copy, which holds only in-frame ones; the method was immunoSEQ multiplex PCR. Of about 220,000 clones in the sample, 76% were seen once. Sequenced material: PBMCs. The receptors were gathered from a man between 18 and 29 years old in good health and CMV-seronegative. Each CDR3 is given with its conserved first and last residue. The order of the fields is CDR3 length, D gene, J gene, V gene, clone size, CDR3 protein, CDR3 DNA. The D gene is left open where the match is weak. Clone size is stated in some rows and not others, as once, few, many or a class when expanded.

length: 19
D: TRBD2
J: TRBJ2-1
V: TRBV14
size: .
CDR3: CASSPTEGTSGTFYNEQFF
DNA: TGTGCCAGCAGCCCTACGGAAGGAACTAGCGGGACGTTCTACAATGAGCAGTTCTTC

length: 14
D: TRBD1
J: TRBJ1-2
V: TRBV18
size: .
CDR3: CASSSGQGADGYTF
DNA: TGTGCCAGCTCATCGGGACAGGGGGCTGATGGCTACACCTTC

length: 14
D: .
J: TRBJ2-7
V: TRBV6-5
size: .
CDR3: CASSYGGGSYEQYF
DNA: TGTGCCAGCAGTTACGGCGGAGGGTCCTACGAGCAGTACTTC

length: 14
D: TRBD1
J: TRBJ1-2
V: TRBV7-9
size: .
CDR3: CASSQGTGNYGYTF
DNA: TGTGCCAGCAGCCAAGGGACAGGCAACTATGGCTACACCTTC

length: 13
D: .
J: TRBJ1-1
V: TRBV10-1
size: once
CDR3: CASSEYRGGQAFF
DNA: TGCGCCAGCAGTGAGTATCGAGGAGGGCAAGCTTTCTTT

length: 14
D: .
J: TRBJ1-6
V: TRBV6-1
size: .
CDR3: CASSPRGNNSPLHF
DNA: TGTGCCAGCAGCCCGAGGGGGAATAATTCACCCCTCCACTTT

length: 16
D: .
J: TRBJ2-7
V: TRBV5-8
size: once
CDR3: CASSLLGAVSSYEQYF
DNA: TGTGCCAGCAGCTTGCTAGGGGCGGTAAGCTCCTACGAGCAGTACTTC

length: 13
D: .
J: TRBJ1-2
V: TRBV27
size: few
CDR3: CASSLNRIHGYTF
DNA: TGTGCCAGCAGTTTAAACAGGATCCATGGCTACACCTTC

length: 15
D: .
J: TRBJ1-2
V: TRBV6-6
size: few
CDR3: CASSESYPSNYGYTF
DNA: TGTGCCAGCAGCGAGAGTTACCCTTCAAACTATGGCTACACCTTC

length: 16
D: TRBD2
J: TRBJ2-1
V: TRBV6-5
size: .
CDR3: CASSYIGTSGYNEQFF
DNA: TGTGCCAGCAGCTACATCGGGACTAGCGGCTACAATGAGCAGTTCTTC

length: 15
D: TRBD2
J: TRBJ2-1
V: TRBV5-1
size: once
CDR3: CASSPGLVSYNEQFF
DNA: TGCGCTAGCAGCCCGGGACTAGTGAGCTACAATGAGCAGTTCTTC

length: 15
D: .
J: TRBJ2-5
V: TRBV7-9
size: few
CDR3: CSSSFWALDQETQYF
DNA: TGTTCCAGCAGCTTTTGGGCGCTGGATCAAGAGACCCAGTACTTC

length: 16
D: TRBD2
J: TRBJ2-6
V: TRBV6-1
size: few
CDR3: CASSESGGSGANVLTF
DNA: TGTGCCAGCAGTGAATCGGGGGGTTCTGGGGCCAACGTCCTGACTTTC

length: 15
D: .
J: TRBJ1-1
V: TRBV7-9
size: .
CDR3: CASSLVKGLDTEAFF
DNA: TGTGCCAGCAGCTTAGTGAAGGGGCTGGACACTGAAGCTTTCTTT

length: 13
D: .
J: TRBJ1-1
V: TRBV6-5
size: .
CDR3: CASTQNTGSRAFF
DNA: TGTGCCAGCACTCAGAATACAGGGTCGAGGGCTTTCTTT

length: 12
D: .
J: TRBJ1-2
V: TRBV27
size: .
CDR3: CASRSPPGGYTF
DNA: TGTGCCAGCCGCTCCCCCCCGGGTGGCTACACCTTC

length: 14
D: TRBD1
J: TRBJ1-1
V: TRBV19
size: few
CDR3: CASSPQGKNTEAFF
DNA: TGTGCCAGTAGTCCACAGGGGAAGAACACTGAAGCTTTCTTT

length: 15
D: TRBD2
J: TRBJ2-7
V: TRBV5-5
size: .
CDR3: CASSLGLAGAYEQYF
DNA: TGTGCCAGCAGCTTAGGACTAGCGGGAGCCTACGAGCAGTACTTC

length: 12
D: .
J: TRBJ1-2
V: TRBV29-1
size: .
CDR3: CSVEGPGGRYTF
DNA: TGCAGCGTTGAAGGCCCCGGGGGGCGCTACACCTTC

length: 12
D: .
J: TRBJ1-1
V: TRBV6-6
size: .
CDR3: CASNRGGTEAFF
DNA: TGTGCCAGCAACAGAGGAGGGACTGAAGCTTTCTTT

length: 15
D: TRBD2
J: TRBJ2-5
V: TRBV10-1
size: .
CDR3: CASSAASGRVETQYF
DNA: TGCGCCAGCAGTGCAGCTAGCGGGAGAGTAGAGACCCAGTACTTC

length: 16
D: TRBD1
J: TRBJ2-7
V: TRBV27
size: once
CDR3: CASSLSGQGSSYEQYF
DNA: TGTGCCAGCAGTTTATCGGGACAGGGGTCGTCCTACGAGCAGTACTTC

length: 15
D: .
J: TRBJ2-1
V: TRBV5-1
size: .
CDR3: CASSLASSAYNEQFF
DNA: TGCGCCAGCAGCTTGGCGTCGTCAGCCTACAATGAGCAGTTCTTC

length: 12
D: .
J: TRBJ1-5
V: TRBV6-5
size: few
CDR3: CVVRQSNQPQHF
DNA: TGTGTGGTGCGACAAAGCAATCAGCCCCAGCATTTT

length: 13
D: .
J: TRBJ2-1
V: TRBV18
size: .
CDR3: CASSPGHRNEQFF
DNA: TGTGCCAGCTCACCGGGACACCGGAATGAGCAGTTCTTC

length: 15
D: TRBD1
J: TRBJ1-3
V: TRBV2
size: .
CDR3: CASRSHRGSGNTIYF
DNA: TGTGCCAGCAGGTCCCACAGGGGGTCTGGAAACACCATATATTTT

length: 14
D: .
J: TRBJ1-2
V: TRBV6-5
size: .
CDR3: CASSSTGSNYGYTF
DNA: TGTGCCAGCAGTTCAACAGGGTCCAACTATGGCTACACCTTC

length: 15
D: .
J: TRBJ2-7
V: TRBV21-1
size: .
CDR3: CASSDSLALEGEQYF
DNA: TGTGCCAGCAGCGATTCACTAGCGCTGGAAGGCGAGCAGTACTTC

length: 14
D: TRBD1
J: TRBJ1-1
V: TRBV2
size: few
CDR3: CASNTGTGNTEAFF
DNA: TGTGCCAGCAATACCGGGACAGGGAACACTGAAGCTTTCTTT

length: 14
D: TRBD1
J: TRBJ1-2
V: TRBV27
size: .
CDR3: CASSPRGRGDGYTF
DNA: TGTGCCAGCAGTCCCCGGGGCAGGGGGGATGGCTACACCTTC

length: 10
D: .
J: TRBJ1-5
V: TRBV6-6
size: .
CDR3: CAGGYQPQHF
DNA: TGTGCCGGGGGGTACCAGCCCCAGCATTTT

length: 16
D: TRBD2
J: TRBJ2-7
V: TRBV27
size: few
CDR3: CASSLFPSGTSYEQYF
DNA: TGTGCCAGCAGTTTATTCCCTAGCGGGACCTCCTACGAGCAGTACTTC

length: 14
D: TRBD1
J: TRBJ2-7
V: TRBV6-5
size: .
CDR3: CASSFGQGSYEQYF
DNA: TGTGCCAGCAGTTTCGGACAGGGATCCTACGAGCAGTACTTC

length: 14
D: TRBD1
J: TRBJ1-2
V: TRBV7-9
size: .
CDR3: CASSWGQGPYGYTF
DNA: TGTGCCAGCAGCTGGGGACAGGGCCCCTATGGCTACACCTTC

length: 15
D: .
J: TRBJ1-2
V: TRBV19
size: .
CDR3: CASSRQQGADYGYTF
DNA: TGTGCCAGTAGTCGACAACAGGGTGCGGACTATGGCTACACCTTC

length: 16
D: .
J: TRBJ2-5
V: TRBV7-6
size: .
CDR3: CASSLGVGQGGETQYF
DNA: TGTGCCAGCAGCTTAGGTGTAGGGCAGGGAGGAGAGACCCAGTACTTC

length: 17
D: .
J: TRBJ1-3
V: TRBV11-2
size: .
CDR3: CASSLGATSNSGNTIYF
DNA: TGTGCCAGCAGCTTAGGGGCGACGAGTAACTCTGGAAACACCATATATTTT

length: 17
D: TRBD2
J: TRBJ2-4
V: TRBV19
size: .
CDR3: CASSIAGRGVPKNIQYF
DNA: TGTGCCAGTAGTATAGCTGGGCGGGGGGTTCCCAAAAACATTCAGTACTTC

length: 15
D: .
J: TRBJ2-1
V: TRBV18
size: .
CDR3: CASSPPLARADEQFF
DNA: TGTGCCAGCTCACCACCCCTAGCTCGGGCAGATGAGCAGTTCTTC

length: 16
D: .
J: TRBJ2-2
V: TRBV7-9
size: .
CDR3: CASTPFSGAGTGELFF
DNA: TGTGCCAGCACCCCTTTCTCAGGGGCGGGTACCGGGGAGCTGTTTTTT

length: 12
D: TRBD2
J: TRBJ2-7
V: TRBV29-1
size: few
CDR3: CSVRLATYEQYF
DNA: TGCAGCGTTCGACTAGCGACCTACGAGCAGTACTTC